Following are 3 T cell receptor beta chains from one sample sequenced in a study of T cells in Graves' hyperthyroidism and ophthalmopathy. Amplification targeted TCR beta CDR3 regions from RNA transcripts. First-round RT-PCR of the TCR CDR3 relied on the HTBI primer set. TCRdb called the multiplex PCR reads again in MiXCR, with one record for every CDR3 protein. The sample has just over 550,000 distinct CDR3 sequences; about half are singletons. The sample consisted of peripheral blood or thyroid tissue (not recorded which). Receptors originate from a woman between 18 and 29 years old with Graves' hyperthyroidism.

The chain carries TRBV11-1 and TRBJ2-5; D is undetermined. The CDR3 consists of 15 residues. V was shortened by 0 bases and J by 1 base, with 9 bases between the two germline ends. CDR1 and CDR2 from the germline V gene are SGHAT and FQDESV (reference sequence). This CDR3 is CASSLASRRQETQYF. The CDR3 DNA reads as TGTGCCAGCAGCTTAGCTTCTAGGCGCCAAGAGACCCAGTACTTC.

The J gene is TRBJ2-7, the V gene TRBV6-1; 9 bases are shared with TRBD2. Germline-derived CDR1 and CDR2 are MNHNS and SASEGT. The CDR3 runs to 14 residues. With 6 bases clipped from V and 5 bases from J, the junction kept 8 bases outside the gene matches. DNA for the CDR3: TGTGCCAGCAGACCCAGCGGGAGGAGCGACGAGCAGTACTTC. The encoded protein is CASRPSGRSDEQYF.

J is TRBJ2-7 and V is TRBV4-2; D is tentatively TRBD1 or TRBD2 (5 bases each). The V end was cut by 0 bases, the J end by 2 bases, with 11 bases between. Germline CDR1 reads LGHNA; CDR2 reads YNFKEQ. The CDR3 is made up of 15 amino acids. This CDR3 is CASSQDKGTAYEQYF. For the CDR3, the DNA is TGTGCCAGCAGCCAAGATAAGGGGACGGCCTACGAGCAGTACTTC.